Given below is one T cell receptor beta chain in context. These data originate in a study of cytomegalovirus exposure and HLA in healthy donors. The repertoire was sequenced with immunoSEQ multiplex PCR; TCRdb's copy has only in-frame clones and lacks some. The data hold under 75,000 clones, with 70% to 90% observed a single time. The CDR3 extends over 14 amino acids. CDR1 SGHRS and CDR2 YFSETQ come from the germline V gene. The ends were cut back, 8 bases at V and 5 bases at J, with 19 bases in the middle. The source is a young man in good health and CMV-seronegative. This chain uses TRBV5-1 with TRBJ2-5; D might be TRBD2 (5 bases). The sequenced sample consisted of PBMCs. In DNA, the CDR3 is TGCGCCAGTACAGCGGTTGGGTTCGATGAGACCCAGTACTTC. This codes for CASTAVGFDETQYF.